This T cell receptor beta chain was recorded in a study of post-analysis software for immune sequencing data. The study's findings and limits: Controls showed lower frequencies than patients for 5 or 6 TRBV segments, and TRBV5-6, TRBV5-1 and TRBV20-1 were among these.

The J segment lost 4 bases and the V segment lost 7 bases, leaving 8 bases of the junction unmatched. The CDR3 contains 14 residues. The V gene's germline CDR1 is SGHTA and CDR2 FQGNSA. Only one count was recorded for this clonotype. Its matching antigen is unknown. Unique molecular identifiers tagged the TCR beta cDNA libraries. MiXCR, run by TCRdb on the PCR reads, gives a single entry per CDR3 protein. This table has fewer than 850,000 distinct CDR3 sequences, roughly 27% appearing once. Material for sequencing was blood. The chain couples TRBV7-2 to TRBJ2-3; 7 nucleotides align to TRBD2. The origin of this receptor is a girl between 5 and 17 years old with multiple sclerosis. CDR3 DNA sequence: TGTGCCAGCACCCTGGGGGGGTGGGCAGATACGCAGTATTTT. Residues: CASTLGGWADTQYF. Supplemented by reference TRBV7-2 and TRBJ2-3, the full variable domain reads GAGVSQSPSNKVTEKGKDVELRCDPISGHTALYWYRQSLGQGLEFLIYFQGNSAPDKSGLPSDRFSAERTGGSVSTLTIQRTQQEDSAVYLCASTLGGWADTQYFGPGTRLTVL.